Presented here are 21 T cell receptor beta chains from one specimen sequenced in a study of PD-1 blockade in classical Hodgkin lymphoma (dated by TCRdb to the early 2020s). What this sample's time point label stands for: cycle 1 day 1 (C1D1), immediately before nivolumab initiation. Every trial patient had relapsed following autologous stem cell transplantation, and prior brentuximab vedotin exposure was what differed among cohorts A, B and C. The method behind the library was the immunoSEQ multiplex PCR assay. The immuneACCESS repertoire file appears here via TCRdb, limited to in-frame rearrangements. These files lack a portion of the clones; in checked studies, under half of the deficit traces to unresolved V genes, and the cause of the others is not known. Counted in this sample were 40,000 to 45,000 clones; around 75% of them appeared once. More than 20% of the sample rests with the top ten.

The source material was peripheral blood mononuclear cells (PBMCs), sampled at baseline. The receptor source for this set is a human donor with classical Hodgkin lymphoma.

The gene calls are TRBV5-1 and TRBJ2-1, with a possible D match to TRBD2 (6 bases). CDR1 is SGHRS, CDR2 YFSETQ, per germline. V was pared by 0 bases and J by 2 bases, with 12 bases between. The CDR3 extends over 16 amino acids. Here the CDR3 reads CASSLVGGVTYNEQFF. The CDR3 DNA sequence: TGCGCCAGCAGCTTGGTGGGGGGAGTAACCTACAATGAGCAGTTCTTC.

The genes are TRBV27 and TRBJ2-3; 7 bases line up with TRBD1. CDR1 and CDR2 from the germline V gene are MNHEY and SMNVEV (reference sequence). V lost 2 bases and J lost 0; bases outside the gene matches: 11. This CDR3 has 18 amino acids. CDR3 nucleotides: TGTGCCAGCAGTTTACGGACCCCCGGGACAGATAGCACAGATACGCAGTATTTT. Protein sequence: CASSLRTPGTDSTDTQYF.

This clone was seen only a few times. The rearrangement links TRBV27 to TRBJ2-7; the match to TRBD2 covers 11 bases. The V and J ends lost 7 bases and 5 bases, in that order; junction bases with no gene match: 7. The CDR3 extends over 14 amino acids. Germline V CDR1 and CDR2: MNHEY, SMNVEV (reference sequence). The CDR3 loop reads CASTFSGRADEQYF. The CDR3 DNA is TGTGCCAGCACATTTAGCGGGAGGGCCGACGAGCAGTACTTC.

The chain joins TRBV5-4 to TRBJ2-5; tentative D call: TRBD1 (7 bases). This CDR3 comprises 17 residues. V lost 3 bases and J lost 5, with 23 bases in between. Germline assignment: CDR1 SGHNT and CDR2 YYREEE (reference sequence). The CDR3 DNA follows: TGTGCCAGCAGCTCAGGGGGGCCCAGGAGATTCTGGGAGACCCAGTACTTC. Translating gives CASSSGGPRRFWETQYF.

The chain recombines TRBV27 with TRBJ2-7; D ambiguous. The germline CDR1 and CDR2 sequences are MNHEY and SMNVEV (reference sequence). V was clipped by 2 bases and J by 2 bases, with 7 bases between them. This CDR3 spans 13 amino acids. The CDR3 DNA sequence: TGTGCCAGCAGTTTAGGAGCACCCTACGAGCAGTACTTC. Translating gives CASSLGAPYEQYF.

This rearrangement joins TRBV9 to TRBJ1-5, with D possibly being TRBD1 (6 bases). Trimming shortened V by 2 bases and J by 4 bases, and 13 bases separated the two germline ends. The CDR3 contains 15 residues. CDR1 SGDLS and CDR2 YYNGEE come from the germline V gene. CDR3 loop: CASSVEDSGNQPQHF. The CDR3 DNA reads TGTGCCAGCAGCGTTGAGGACAGTGGAAATCAGCCCCAGCATTTT.

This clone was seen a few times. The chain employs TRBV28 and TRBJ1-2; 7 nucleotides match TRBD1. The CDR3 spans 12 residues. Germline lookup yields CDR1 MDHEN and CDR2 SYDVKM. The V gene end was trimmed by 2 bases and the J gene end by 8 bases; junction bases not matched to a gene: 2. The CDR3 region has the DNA TGTGCCAGCAGTTTAGACAGGGTCGGCTACACCTTC. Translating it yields CASSLDRVGYTF.

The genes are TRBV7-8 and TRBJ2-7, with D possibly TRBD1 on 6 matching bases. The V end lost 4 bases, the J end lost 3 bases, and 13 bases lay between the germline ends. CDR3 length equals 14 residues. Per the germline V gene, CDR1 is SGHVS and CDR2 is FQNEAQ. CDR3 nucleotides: TGTGCCAGCAGCTCCCGGACAGTCCTCTACGAGCAGTACTTC. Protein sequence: CASSSRTVLYEQYF.

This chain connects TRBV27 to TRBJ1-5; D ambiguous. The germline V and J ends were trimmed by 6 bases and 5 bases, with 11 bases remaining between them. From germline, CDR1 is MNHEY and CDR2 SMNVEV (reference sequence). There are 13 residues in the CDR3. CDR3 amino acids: CASRRRRDQPQHF. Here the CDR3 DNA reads TGTGCCAGCAGGCGGAGGAGGGATCAGCCCCAGCATTTT.

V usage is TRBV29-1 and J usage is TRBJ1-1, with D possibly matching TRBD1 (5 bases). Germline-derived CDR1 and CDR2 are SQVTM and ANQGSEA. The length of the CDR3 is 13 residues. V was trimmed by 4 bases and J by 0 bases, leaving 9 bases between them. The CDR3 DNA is TGCAGCGTTGGGGGACCGATGAACACTGAAGCTTTCTTT. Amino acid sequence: CSVGGPMNTEAFF.

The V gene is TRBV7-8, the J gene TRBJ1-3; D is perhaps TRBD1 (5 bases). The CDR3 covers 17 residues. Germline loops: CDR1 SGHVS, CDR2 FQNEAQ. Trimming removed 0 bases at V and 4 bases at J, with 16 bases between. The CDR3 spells CASSLAASRGTGNTIYF. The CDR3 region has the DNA TGTGCCAGCAGCTTAGCGGCGAGTAGGGGTACGGGAAACACCATATATTTT. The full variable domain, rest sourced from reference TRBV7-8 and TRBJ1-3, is GAGVSQSPRYKVAKRGQDVALRCDPISGHVSLFWYQQALGQGPEFLTYFQNEAQLDKSGLPSDRFFAERPEGSVSTLKIQRTQQEDSAVYLCASSLAASRGTGNTIYFGEGSWLTVV.

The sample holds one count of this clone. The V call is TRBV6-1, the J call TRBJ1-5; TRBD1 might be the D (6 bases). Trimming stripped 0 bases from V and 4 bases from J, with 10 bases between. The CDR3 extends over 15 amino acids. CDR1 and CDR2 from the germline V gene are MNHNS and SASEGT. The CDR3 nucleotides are TGTGCCAGCAGTGAAGCGGGGGGCGCGAATCAGCCCCAGCATTTT. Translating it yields CASSEAGGANQPQHF.

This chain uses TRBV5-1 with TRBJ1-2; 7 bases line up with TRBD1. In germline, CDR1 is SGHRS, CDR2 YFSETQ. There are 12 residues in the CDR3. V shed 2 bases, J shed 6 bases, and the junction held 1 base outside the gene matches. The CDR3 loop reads CASSFTGDGYTF. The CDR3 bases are TGCGCCAGCAGCTTTACAGGGGATGGCTACACCTTC.

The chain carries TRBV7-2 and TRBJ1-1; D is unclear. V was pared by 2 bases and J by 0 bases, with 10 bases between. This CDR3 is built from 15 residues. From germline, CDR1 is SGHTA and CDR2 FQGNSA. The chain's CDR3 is CASSLNLLVNTEAFF. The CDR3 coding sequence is TGTGCCAGCAGCTTAAATTTGCTGGTGAACACTGAAGCTTTCTTT.

The CDR3 DNA sequence: TGCAGCGTTGTGCCTCGGACAGGGGCCCCCCTGACGACCCTGGGTGGCTACGAGCAGTACTTC. This sequence encodes CSVVPRTGAPLTTLGGYEQYF. The V and J genes are TRBV29-1 and TRBJ2-7; 9 bases are shared with TRBD1. Trimming took 4 bases from V and 3 from J; bases not matched to a gene: 28. Per germline, CDR1 SQVTM and CDR2 ANQGSEA. CDR3 size: 21 residues.

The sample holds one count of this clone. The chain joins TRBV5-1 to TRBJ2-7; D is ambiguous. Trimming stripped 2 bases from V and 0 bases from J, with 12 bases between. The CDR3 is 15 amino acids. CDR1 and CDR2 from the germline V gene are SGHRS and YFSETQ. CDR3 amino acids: CASSLWTLSSYEQYF. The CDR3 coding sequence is TGCGCCAGCAGCTTATGGACGTTGAGCTCCTACGAGCAGTACTTC.

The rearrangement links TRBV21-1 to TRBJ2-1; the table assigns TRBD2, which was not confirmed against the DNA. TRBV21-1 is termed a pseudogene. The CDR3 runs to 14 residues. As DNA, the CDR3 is TGTGCCAGGGTTAGCGGGTTCAGGAGCAATGAGCAGTTCTTC. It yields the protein CARVSGFRSNEQFF.

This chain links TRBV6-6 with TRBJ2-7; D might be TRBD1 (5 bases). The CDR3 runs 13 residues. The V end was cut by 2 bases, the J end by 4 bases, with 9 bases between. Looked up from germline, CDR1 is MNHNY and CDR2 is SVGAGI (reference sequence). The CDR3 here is CASSYTQGYEQYF. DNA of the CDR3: TGTGCCAGCAGTTACACGCAGGGTTACGAGCAGTACTTC.

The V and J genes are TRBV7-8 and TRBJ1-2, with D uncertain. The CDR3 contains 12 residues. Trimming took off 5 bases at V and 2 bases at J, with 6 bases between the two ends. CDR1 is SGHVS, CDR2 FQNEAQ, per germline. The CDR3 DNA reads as TGTGCCAGCAGCGAGGACAACTATGGCTACACCTTC. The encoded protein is CASSEDNYGYTF.

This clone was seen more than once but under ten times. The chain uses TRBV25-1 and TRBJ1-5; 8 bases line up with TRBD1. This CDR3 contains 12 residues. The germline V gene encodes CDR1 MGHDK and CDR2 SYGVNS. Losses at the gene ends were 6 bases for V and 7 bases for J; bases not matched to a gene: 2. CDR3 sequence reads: CASRGQGQPQHF. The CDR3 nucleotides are TGTGCCAGCAGAGGACAGGGACAGCCCCAGCATTTT.

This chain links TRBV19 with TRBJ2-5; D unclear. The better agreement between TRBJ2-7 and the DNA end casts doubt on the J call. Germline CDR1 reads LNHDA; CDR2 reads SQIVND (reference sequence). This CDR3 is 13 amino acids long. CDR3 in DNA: TGTGCCAGTAGTATTAGCAAAAACTACGAGCAGTACTTC. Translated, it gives CASSISKNYEQYF.